This T cell receptor beta chain stems from a study of Ad26.COV2.S vaccination and SARS-CoV-2 variants. Study overall: In the COV1001 trial, the donor was in the Ad26.COV2.S arm.

Regarding treatment: 15 to 20 received Ad26.COV2.S at low or high dose, single or two shots; about five received placebo; per-sample allocation not given. On day 63 after the first injection, vaccine and placebo recipients gave samples. The V end lost 5 bases, the J end lost 4 bases, and 14 bases lay between the germline ends. The germline V gene has CDR1 MDHEN and CDR2 SYDVKM. The CDR3 totals 15 residues. Only in-frame clones appear in the TCRdb table, and some are missing; sequencing was by immunoSEQ multiplex PCR. The sample comprises around 400,000 clones, 80% to 95% of which are singletons, and 12% rests with the top ten.

The sequences come from peripheral blood, collected in a trial of Ad26.COV2.S vaccine versus placebo. The origin of this receptor is a person aged 18-60 years who received the Ad26.COV2.S COVID-19 vaccine or a placebo. This chain joins TRBV28 and TRBJ2-2; tentative D call: TRBD2 (5 bases). CDR3 bases: TGTGCCAGCAGTACGGTGGGAGAGGGCACCGGGGAGCTGTTTTTT. It specifies CASSTVGEGTGELFF.